This entry lists 30 T cell receptor beta chains sequenced from one sample in a study of OX40 agonist ivuxolimab in advanced cancers. The data were produced by immunoSEQ multiplex PCR, yet TCRdb's version contains in-frame clones alone and is incomplete. The profile shows around 74,000 clones, roughly 85% of them singletons. This material consisted of CD4+ or CD8+ T cells sorted from blood, taken in a trial of the OX40 agonist ivuxolimab. These receptors all come from an adult with an advanced solid tumor such as melanoma, head and neck, liver or kidney cancer.

The chain links TRBV7-3 to TRBJ1-1, with D perhaps TRBD1 (5 bases). The germline V and J ends were trimmed by 6 bases and 6 bases, with 17 bases remaining between them. This CDR3 is built from 14 residues. CDR1 and CDR2 (germline): SGHTA, FQGTGA. Here the CDR3 DNA reads TGTGCCAGCAGTCGCGGGGGGGATTCCCCTGAAGCTTTCTTT. Encoded protein: CASSRGGDSPEAFF. The variable domain in full, with the rest retrieved from reference TRBV7-3 and TRBJ1-1, is GAGVSQTPSNKVTEKGKYVELRCDPISGHTALYWYRQSLGQGPEFLIYFQGTGAADDSGLPNDRFFAVRPEGSVSTLKIQRTERGDSAVYLCASSRGGDSPEAFFGQGTRLTVV.

The V gene is TRBV4-3, the J gene TRBJ2-7; D remains ambiguous. V lost 0 bases to trimming and J lost 0 bases, with 9 bases between them. Germline values: CDR1 LGHNA, CDR2 YSLEER. CDR3 length equals 15 residues. The CDR3 nucleotides are TGCGCCAGCAGCCAAGACTACTCTAGCTCCTACGAGCAGTACTTC. Amino acid sequence: CASSQDYSSSYEQYF.

J is TRBJ2-3 and V is TRBV5-1; D gene uncertain. Germline V gene data show CDR1 as SGHRS and CDR2 as YFSETQ. CDR3 length equals 14 residues. The germline V and J ends were trimmed by 2 bases and 4 bases, with 11 bases remaining between them. CDR3: CASSFGSDADTQYF. DNA for the CDR3: TGCGCCAGCAGCTTTGGATCGGATGCAGATACGCAGTATTTT.

The CDR3 region is CASSPPRTPGTQYF. DNA of the CDR3: TGTGCCAGCAGCCCCCCCCGCACCCCGGGTACGCAGTATTTT. V usage is TRBV9 and J usage is TRBJ2-3; the D is unclear. The ends were cut back, 4 bases at V and 8 bases at J, with 17 bases in the middle. This CDR3 region has 14 residues. The germline V gene has CDR1 SGDLS and CDR2 YYNGEE. The variable domain in full, completed from reference TRBV9 and TRBJ2-3, reads DSGVTQTPKHLITATGQRVTLRCSPRSGDLSVYWYQQSLDQGLQFLIQYYNGEERAKGNILERFSAQQFPDLHSELNLSSLELGDSALYFCASSPPRTPGTQYFGPGTRLTVL.

The chain recombines TRBV6-5 with TRBJ1-3; tentatively, D is TRBD1 (6 bases). Looked up from germline, CDR1 is MNHEY and CDR2 is SVGAGI. V was cut by 0 bases and J by 2 bases, with 11 bases left in between. The CDR3 is 16 amino acids. The CDR3 here is CASSYSIQGAGNTIYF. The CDR3, as DNA: TGTGCCAGCAGTTACTCGATACAGGGAGCTGGAAACACCATATATTTT.

This chain uses TRBV30 with TRBJ2-5, with 7 nucleotides matching TRBD2. Per the germline V gene, CDR1 is GTSNPN and CDR2 is SVGIG (reference sequence). The junction had 9 bases not matched to a gene; V was cut back by 2 bases and J by 3 bases. The CDR3 contains 15 residues. The CDR3 protein is CAWSTPISGKETQYF. CDR3 DNA sequence: TGTGCCTGGAGTACCCCCATAAGCGGGAAAGAGACCCAGTACTTC.

The genes are TRBV27 and TRBJ1-6; unclear D gene. Germline CDR1 MNHEY, CDR2 SMNVEV (reference sequence). The CDR3 covers 14 residues. V shed 3 bases and J shed 10 bases, with 13 bases lying between them. The CDR3 DNA reads TGTGCCAGCAGTTTCCATGGGGAGAGGTCACCCCTCCACTTT. Its translation: CASSFHGERSPLHF.

The rearrangement links TRBV5-4 to TRBJ2-6; the D gene could be TRBD1 or TRBD2 (5 bases each). V lost 1 base and J lost 0, with 11 bases in between. This CDR3 spans 17 amino acids. CDR1 is SGHNT and CDR2 is YYREEE in the germline V gene (reference sequence). The CDR3 protein is CASSLRDAHSGANVLTF. The CDR3 DNA reads as TGTGCCAGCAGCTTGCGGGACGCACACTCTGGGGCCAACGTCCTGACTTTC.

J is TRBJ1-3 and V is TRBV5-1; D perhaps matches TRBD1 (6 bases). This CDR3 region has 15 residues. Germline-derived CDR1 and CDR2 are SGHRS and YFSETQ. Trimming took off 4 bases at V and 1 base at J, with 12 bases between the two ends. CDR3: CASSPTGLSGNTIYF. The CDR3 DNA sequence: TGCGCCAGCAGCCCGACAGGCCTATCTGGAAACACCATATATTTT.

This chain joins TRBV6-5 and TRBJ1-2, with D tentatively TRBD1 (5 bases). The ends were cut back, 8 bases at V and 6 bases at J, with 16 bases in the middle. Per germline, CDR1 MNHEY and CDR2 SVGAGI. This CDR3 has 13 amino acids. The CDR3 DNA reads as TGTGCCAGCCGGCCCGGGGGAGGGGATGGCTACACCTTC. It encodes CASRPGGGDGYTF.

The J gene is TRBJ2-5, the V gene TRBV6-6; possibly TRBD1 or TRBD2 for D (6 bases each). CDR1 MNHNY and CDR2 SVGAGI come from the germline V gene (reference sequence). Trimming took 5 bases from V and 4 from J, leaving 17 bases between them. CDR3 length equals 15 residues. CDR3 loop: CASSDPGAPPETQYF. As DNA, the CDR3 is TGTGCCAGCAGTGACCCGGGGGCCCCCCCAGAGACCCAGTACTTC.

The chain couples TRBV6-6 to TRBJ1-5; no firm D call. This CDR3 is 14 amino acids long. Germline V gives CDR1 MNHNY, CDR2 SVGAGI (reference sequence). With 2 bases removed from V and 7 bases from J, the gap between germline ends came to 12 bases. The CDR3, as DNA: TGTGCCAGCAGTTACGCAAGGGAGTGGCAGCCCCAGCATTTT. Its translation: CASSYAREWQPQHF.

This rearrangement joins TRBV6-5 to TRBJ2-1; 9 bases fit TRBD1. The trim removed 7 bases at V and 7 bases at J, leaving 8 bases unmatched. CDR1 and CDR2 from the germline V gene are MNHEY and SVGAGI. This CDR3 comprises 14 residues. CDR3 nucleotides: TGTGCCAGCACCCCGACAGGGGGAGAAAATGAGCAGTTCTTC. It codes for CASTPTGGENEQFF.

The rearrangement links TRBV5-8 to TRBJ1-1, with 7 positions matching TRBD1. From germline, CDR1 is SGHTS and CDR2 YDEGEE. J lost 1 base, V lost 3 bases, and 3 bases had no gene match. The CDR3 totals 14 residues. The CDR3 region has the DNA TGTGCCAGCAGCTCACAGGGGACGAACACTGAAGCTTTCTTT. It specifies CASSSQGTNTEAFF.

This chain links TRBV18 with TRBJ1-1, with TRBD1 matching over 8 bases. V trimming: 0 bases; J trimming: 3 bases; junction bases outside the gene matches: 3. The CDR3 runs 15 residues. Germline CDR1 and CDR2: KGHSH and LQKENI. CDR3 sequence (DNA): TGTGCCAGCTCACCACCCCAGGGGGCCGACACTGAAGCTTTCTTT. Its protein product is CASSPPQGADTEAFF.

The rearrangement joins TRBV28 to TRBJ2-6; 7 bases agree with TRBD1. Per the germline V gene, CDR1 is MDHEN and CDR2 is SYDVKM. Germline trimming cut 5 bases from V and 4 bases from J; bases unmatched to any gene: 5. The CDR3 runs to 15 residues. The CDR3: CASSLTGPGANVLTF. In DNA, the CDR3 is TGTGCCAGCAGTCTGACAGGGCCAGGGGCCAACGTCCTGACTTTC.

The chain links TRBV29-1 to TRBJ1-5; TRBD1 agrees at 7 bases. CDR3 length equals 13 residues. The V gene end was trimmed by 4 bases and the J gene end by 3 bases; junction bases not matched to a gene: 3. Germline lookup yields CDR1 SQVTM and CDR2 ANQGSEA. Here the CDR3 reads CSVGQGLNQPQHF. CDR3 DNA: TGCAGCGTTGGACAGGGCCTCAATCAGCCCCAGCATTTT.

The V and J genes are TRBV7-2 and TRBJ1-4, with D possibly being TRBD1 (5 bases). The ends were cut back, 2 bases at V and 2 bases at J, with 12 bases in the middle. The length of the CDR3 is 16 residues. Germline V gene lookup returns CDR1 SGHTA and CDR2 FQGNSA. CDR3 residues: CASSLIQALTNEKLFF. DNA of the CDR3: TGTGCCAGCAGCTTAATACAGGCCCTTACTAATGAAAAACTGTTTTTT. Drawing the rest from reference TRBV7-2 and TRBJ1-4, the complete variable domain is GAGVSQSPSNKVTEKGKDVELRCDPISGHTALYWYRQSLGQGLEFLIYFQGNSAPDKSGLPSDRFSAERTGGSVSTLTIQRTQQEDSAVYLCASSLIQALTNEKLFFGSGTQLSVL.

The genes are TRBV18 and TRBJ1-2; D is ambiguous. The length of the CDR3 is 12 residues. Looked up from germline, CDR1 is KGHSH and CDR2 is LQKENI. The germline V and J ends were trimmed by 3 bases and 4 bases, with 6 bases remaining between them. The CDR3 region has the DNA TGTGCCAGCTCACCGGGCACCTATGGCTACACCTTC. Translated: CASSPGTYGYTF.

The chain is built from TRBV19 and TRBJ1-1; D remains unclear. The CDR3 extends over 15 amino acids. Germline assignment: CDR1 LNHDA and CDR2 SQIVND (reference sequence). Trimming left V 3 bases short and J 0 bases short, with 11 bases between. The CDR3 reads CASSIGVTMNTEAFF. The CDR3, as DNA: TGTGCCAGTAGTATCGGGGTTACTATGAACACTGAAGCTTTCTTT.

The CDR3 reads CASSRKSQETQYF. The CDR3 DNA reads as TGCGCCAGCAGTCGCAAAAGCCAAGAGACCCAGTACTTC. The chain recombines TRBV23-1 with TRBJ2-5; unclear D gene. TRBV23-1 carries the ORF label, with uncertain function. V lost 4 bases, J lost 1 base, and 7 bases lay in between. The CDR3 is 13 amino acids.

CDR3 in amino acids: CASSAIDRVGRAKNIQYF. The DNA for the CDR3 is TGTGCCAGTAGTGCTATCGACAGGGTGGGTCGAGCCAAAAACATTCAGTACTTC. This chain links TRBV19 with TRBJ2-4, with 7 bases lining up with TRBD1. Trimming at V came to 5 bases and at J to 0 bases, leaving 13 bases not matched to a gene. CDR1 is LNHDA, CDR2 SQIVND, per germline (reference sequence). The CDR3 is made up of 18 amino acids.

In this sample, this clone turned up once. This rearrangement joins TRBV27 to TRBJ1-5; D uncertain. The CDR3 runs to 15 residues. V gave up 1 base and J gave up 3 bases, with 10 bases separating them. Germline CDR1 MNHEY, CDR2 SMNVEV (reference sequence). This CDR3 reads CASSLFGLLNQPQHF. In DNA form, the CDR3 reads TGTGCCAGCAGTTTATTTGGACTCCTCAATCAGCCCCAGCATTTT.

The gene calls are TRBV7-2 and TRBJ2-7; D call uncertain. With 0 bases removed from V and 3 bases from J, the gap between germline ends came to 9 bases. The CDR3 loop spans 14 amino acids. The germline CDR1 and CDR2 sequences are SGHTA and FQGNSA. The CDR3 reads CASSLAAVNYEQYF. DNA for the CDR3: TGTGCCAGCAGCTTAGCGGCAGTAAACTACGAGCAGTACTTC.

CDR3 DNA sequence: TGTGCCAGCAGCTTGGGGCTAGCCTCAGATACGCAGTATTTT. It translates to CASSLGLASDTQYF. The gene calls are TRBV5-6 and TRBJ2-3; weak D call: TRBD2 (5 bases). This CDR3 comprises 14 residues. Trimming shortened V by 0 bases and J by 4 bases, and 9 bases separated the two germline ends. In germline, CDR1 is SGHDT, CDR2 YYEEEE.

This clone has a handful of counts. The rearrangement uses TRBV27 and TRBJ2-5, with 9 bases aligning to TRBD1. Per germline, CDR1 MNHEY and CDR2 SMNVEV (reference sequence). V gave up 7 bases and J gave up 5 bases; unmatched junction bases: 8. This CDR3 has 14 residues. The CDR3 DNA is TGTGCCAGCAAACGATGGGACAGGGATGAGACCCAGTACTTC. As protein: CASKRWDRDETQYF.

The CDR3 is CASREDSQGGEAFF. CDR3 coding DNA: TGTGCCAGCAGGGAGGACAGTCAAGGGGGTGAAGCTTTCTTT. The rearrangement joins TRBV2 to TRBJ1-1, with D maybe TRBD1 (6 bases). V shed 6 bases and J shed 7 bases, with 18 bases lying between them. The germline V gene has CDR1 SNHLY and CDR2 FYNNEI. The CDR3 runs to 14 residues.

This chain joins TRBV18 and TRBJ1-6; tentative D call: TRBD1 (5 bases). The CDR3 runs 15 residues. The germline CDR1 and CDR2 sequences are KGHSH and LQKENI. V gave up 3 bases and J gave up 10 bases, with 16 bases separating them. In DNA form, the CDR3 reads TGTGCCAGCTCACCTACAGGAGCCTACGAATCACCCCTCCACTTT. Translation gives CASSPTGAYESPLHF.

The V call is TRBV7-9, the J call TRBJ1-2; no clear D gene. This CDR3 contains 15 residues. CDR1 and CDR2 from the germline V gene are SEHNR and FQNEAQ (reference sequence). The germline V and J ends were trimmed by 4 bases and 3 bases, with 15 bases remaining between them. This CDR3 is CASSSLTGSDYGYTF. CDR3 bases: TGTGCCAGCAGCTCGCTTACGGGAAGCGACTATGGCTACACCTTC.

This clone was counted once. The chain uses TRBV7-9 and TRBJ2-3; D is possibly TRBD2 (5 bases). Trimming removed 1 base at V and 4 bases at J, with 12 bases between. Germline V gene sequence: CDR1 SEHNR, CDR2 FQNEAQ (reference sequence). The CDR3 runs to 15 residues. This chain's CDR3 is CASSLGSSGADTQYF. CDR3 nucleotide sequence: TGTGCCAGCAGCTTAGGCTCCTCCGGGGCAGATACGCAGTATTTT.